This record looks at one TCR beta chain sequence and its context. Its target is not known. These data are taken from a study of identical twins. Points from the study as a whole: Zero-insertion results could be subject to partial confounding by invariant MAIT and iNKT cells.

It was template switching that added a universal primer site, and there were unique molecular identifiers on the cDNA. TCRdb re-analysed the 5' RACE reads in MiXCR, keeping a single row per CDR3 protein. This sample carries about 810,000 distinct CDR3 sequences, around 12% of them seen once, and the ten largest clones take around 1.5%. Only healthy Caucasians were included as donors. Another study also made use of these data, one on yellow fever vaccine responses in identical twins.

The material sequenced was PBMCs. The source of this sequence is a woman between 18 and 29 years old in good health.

The CDR3 here is CASTSTTGELFF. CDR3 bases: TGTGCCAGCACTTCCACTACCGGGGAGCTGTTTTTT. The chain combines TRBV28 with TRBJ2-2; no definite D call. The CDR3 is 12 residues long. In germline, CDR1 is MDHEN, CDR2 SYDVKM. The germline V and J ends were trimmed by 7 bases and 5 bases, with 8 bases remaining between them. Filled out from reference TRBV28 and TRBJ2-2, the complete variable domain reads DVKVTQSSRYLVKRTGEKVFLECVQDMDHENMFWYRQDPGLGLRLIYFSYDVKMKEKGDIPEGYSVSREKKERFSLILESASTNQTSMYLCASTSTTGELFFGEGSRLTVL.